This passage covers 2 T cell receptor beta chains from one sample sequenced in a study of Graves' ophthalmopathy and Graves' hyperthyroidism. RNA transcripts provided the template for amplifying TCR beta CDR3 regions. RT-PCR with HTBI primers came first, then second-round multiplex PCR. TCRdb reanalysed the multiplex PCR reads using MiXCR and keeps one entry per CDR3 protein. Here the sample spans 500,000 to 700,000 distinct CDR3 sequences, roughly 39% being singletons. Sequenced: peripheral blood or thyroid tissue (not recorded which). Source of these receptors: an adult man with Graves' hyperthyroidism.

This chain connects TRBV2 to TRBJ1-2; D not resolved. Germline CDR1 reads SNHLY; CDR2 reads FYNNEI. With 4 bases removed from V and 7 bases from J, the gap between germline ends came to 10 bases. The CDR3 is 12 amino acids. The CDR3, as DNA: TGTGCCAGCAGTGGGGCTAAGGGTGGCTACACCTTC. It codes for CASSGAKGGYTF. The full variable domain, in which reference TRBV2 and TRBJ1-2 provide the parts outside the CDR3, is EPEVTQTPSHQVTQMGQEVILRCVPISNHLYFYWYRQILGQKVEFLVSFYNNEISEKSEIFDDQFSVERPDGSNFTLKIRSTKLEDSAMYFCASSGAKGGYTFGSGTRLTVV.

Many counts were recorded for this clonotype. The V gene is TRBV6-5, the J gene TRBJ1-1; 7 bases fit TRBD1. The J segment lost 0 bases and the V segment lost 3 bases, leaving 1 base of the junction unmatched. The CDR3 spans 14 residues. CDR1 is MNHEY and CDR2 is SVGAGI in the germline V gene. As DNA, the CDR3 is TGTGCCAGCAGTTATGACAGGGTGAACACTGAAGCTTTCTTT. Translated, it gives CASSYDRVNTEAFF.